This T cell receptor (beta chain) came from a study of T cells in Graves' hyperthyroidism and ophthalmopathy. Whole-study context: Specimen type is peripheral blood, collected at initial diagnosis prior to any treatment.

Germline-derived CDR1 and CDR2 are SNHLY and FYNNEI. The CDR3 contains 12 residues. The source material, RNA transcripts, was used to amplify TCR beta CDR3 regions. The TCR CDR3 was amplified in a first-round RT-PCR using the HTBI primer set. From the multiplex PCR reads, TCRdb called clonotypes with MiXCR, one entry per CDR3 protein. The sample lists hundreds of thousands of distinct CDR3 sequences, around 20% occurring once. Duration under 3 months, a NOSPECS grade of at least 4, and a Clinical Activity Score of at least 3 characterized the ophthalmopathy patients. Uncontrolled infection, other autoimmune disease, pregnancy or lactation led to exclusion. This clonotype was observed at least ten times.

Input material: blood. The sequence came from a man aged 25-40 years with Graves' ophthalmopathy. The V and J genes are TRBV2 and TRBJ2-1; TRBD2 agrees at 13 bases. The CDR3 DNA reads TGTGGGACTAGCGGGAGTGGGAATGAGCAGTTCTTC. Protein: CGTSGSGNEQFF.